This passage covers 13 T cell receptor beta chains from one sample sequenced in a study of patients and donors after allogeneic stem cell transplantation. TCRdb re-analysed the RT-PCR reads in MiXCR, keeping a single row per CDR3 protein. Here the sample spans 80,000 to 90,000 distinct CDR3 sequences, around 48% being singletons. The specimen was blood, either unsorted or a sorted T cell fraction (not recorded which). Source of these receptors: a human donor who was either an allogeneic HSCT recipient or a stem cell or donor lymphocyte infusion donor (not recorded which). It is not recorded whose cells these are; they may come from a transplant donor.

This clonotype was seen a handful of times. The chain carries TRBV12-3 or TRBV12-4 and TRBJ1-5; weak D call: TRBD1 (6 bases). The CDR3 sequence is 15 residues long. The V gene lost 5 bases and the J gene lost 6 bases, with 17 bases spanning the gap. The CDR3 nucleotides are TGTGCCAGCAGTCCCTTAGACGGGACATCTCAGCCCCAGCATTTT. Its protein is CASSPLDGTSQPQHF.

V is TRBV12-3 or TRBV12-4 and J is TRBJ1-6, with D maybe TRBD1 (5 bases). The CDR3 consists of 14 residues. Between the trimmed V and J ends, which lost 5 bases and 9 bases, there was a span of 14 bases. The CDR3 DNA reads TGTGCCAGCAGTCCCGGGACCTATTTTTCACCCCTCCACTTT. It codes for CASSPGTYFSPLHF.

This clonotype occurred a few times. The chain uses TRBV5-1 and TRBJ1-4, with D uncertain. V lost 1 base and J lost 0, with 7 bases in between. Germline V CDR1 and CDR2: SGHRS, YFSETQ. The CDR3 sequence is 15 residues long. This CDR3 is CASSLSTPTNEKLFF. The CDR3 DNA reads as TGCGCCAGCAGCTTGAGTACGCCAACTAATGAAAAACTGTTTTTT. Complete variable domain (other parts from reference TRBV5-1 and TRBJ1-4): KAGVTQTPRYLIKTRGQQVTLSCSPISGHRSVSWYQQTPGQGLQFLFEYFSETQRNKGNFPGRFSGRQFSNSRSEMNVSTLELGDSALYLCASSLSTPTNEKLFFGSGTQLSVL.

This clonotype was observed a handful of times. This chain joins TRBV5-1 and TRBJ1-6; no clear D gene. The CDR3 spans 14 residues. Germline V gene data show CDR1 as SGHRS and CDR2 as YFSETQ. Trimming took off 3 bases at V and 4 bases at J, with 8 bases between the two ends. CDR3 residues: CASSYEVYNSPLHF. DNA for the CDR3: TGCGCCAGCAGCTATGAAGTATATAATTCACCCCTCCACTTT.

This clonotype showed up just a few times. The chain is built from TRBV6-2 or TRBV6-3 and TRBJ1-2; TRBD1 is a possible D gene (5 bases). Deletions cut 0 bases from V and 4 bases from J, with 12 bases between. CDR1 MNHEY and CDR2 SVGEGT come from the germline V gene. The CDR3 is 15 residues long. In DNA form, the CDR3 reads TGTGCCAGCAGTTACTCGCCCCTCGGGGGCTATGGCTACACCTTC. Its translation: CASSYSPLGGYGYTF.

This clonotype was observed a few times. V usage is TRBV4-1 and J usage is TRBJ1-6; D possibly corresponds to TRBD1 (6 bases). The CDR3 is made up of 16 amino acids. From germline, CDR1 is MGHRA and CDR2 YSYEKL. The ends were cut back, 2 bases at V and 8 bases at J, with 16 bases in the middle. The CDR3 coding sequence is TGCGCCAGCAGCCAAAGGGGGTCGGGGTTGGATTCACCCCTCCACTTT. As protein: CASSQRGSGLDSPLHF.

The chain employs TRBV25-1 and TRBJ1-4; D remains ambiguous. Per germline, CDR1 MGHDK and CDR2 SYGVNS. V was pared by 5 bases and J by 1 base, with 5 bases between. This CDR3 is built from 13 residues. The CDR3 DNA follows: TGTGCCAGCAGTCGGCTAACTAATGAAAAACTGTTTTTT. It encodes CASSRLTNEKLFF.

This clonotype was seen only once. The gene calls are TRBV7-6 and TRBJ2-1, with TRBD1 identical over 7 bases. CDR1 is SGHVS, CDR2 FNYEAQ, per germline. J gave up 5 bases and V 4 bases, and 8 bases lay outside the gene matches. This CDR3 spans 15 amino acids. Written as DNA, the CDR3 is TGTGCCAGCAGCTCTCGACAGGGAATAAACAATGAGCAGTTCTTC. It translates to CASSSRQGINNEQFF.

This sequence joins TRBV28 and TRBJ2-7; 7 bases agree with TRBD2. The CDR3 has 15 amino acids. After removal of 3 bases from V and 6 bases from J, the junction contained 11 bases not matched to a gene. Germline V CDR1 and CDR2: MDHEN, SYDVKM. The CDR3 region has the DNA TGTGCCAGCAGTTTCTCCGGACTAGTTAGGGCCGAGCAGTACTTC. Its protein product is CASSFSGLVRAEQYF. The full variable domain, in which reference TRBV28 and TRBJ2-7 provide the parts outside the CDR3, is DVKVTQSSRYLVKRTGEKVFLECVQDMDHENMFWYRQDPGLGLRLIYFSYDVKMKEKGDIPEGYSVSREKKERFSLILESASTNQTSMYLCASSFSGLVRAEQYFGPGTRLTVT.

This clonotype showed up just a few times. The rearrangement links TRBV9 to TRBJ1-3, with D hard to call. The germline V gene has CDR1 SGDLS and CDR2 YYNGEE. V was pared by 1 base and J by 0 bases, with 8 bases between. The CDR3 length is 15 residues. The CDR3 spells CASSVYGSSGNTIYF. CDR3 coding DNA: TGTGCCAGCAGCGTATACGGCTCCTCTGGAAACACCATATATTTT.

This chain connects TRBV11-2 to TRBJ1-3; D is unclear. CDR1 SGHAT and CDR2 FQNNGV come from the germline V gene. CDR3 size: 14 residues. V gave up 3 bases and J gave up 3 bases, with 9 bases separating them. CDR3 DNA sequence: TGTGCCAGCAGCTTCCCGGAACGTGGAAACACCATATATTTT. Its protein product is CASSFPERGNTIYF.

V is TRBV7-9 and J is TRBJ1-3; D gene uncertain. Per germline, CDR1 SEHNR and CDR2 FQNEAQ (reference sequence). V was clipped by 5 bases and J by 0 bases, with 11 bases between them. The CDR3 has 15 amino acids. This CDR3 is CASSHKGISGNTIYF. CDR3 sequence (DNA): TGTGCCAGCAGCCACAAAGGGATCTCTGGAAACACCATATATTTT.

The chain links TRBV6-5 to TRBJ1-5; TRBD1 agrees at 8 bases. The CDR3 contains 15 residues. Per germline, CDR1 MNHEY and CDR2 SVGAGI. J was trimmed by 3 bases and V by 4 bases; bases with no gene match: 5. This chain's CDR3 is CASSWGTGPNQPQHF. CDR3 nucleotide sequence: TGTGCCAGCAGTTGGGGGACAGGACCCAATCAGCCCCAGCATTTT.